These T cell receptor beta chains were read from a single sample in a study of blood T cell repertoires in COVID-19. Using immunoSEQ multiplex PCR, the repertoire was profiled, and TCRdb retains in-frame clones only, with some absent. The sample carries approximately 310,000 clones, about nine tenths recorded once. Specimen: peripheral blood. The receptors originated from a man aged 50-59 years with active or convalescent COVID-19. The CDR3 runs from the conserved cysteine through the conserved F or W. The order of the fields is clone size, V gene, J gene, D gene, CDR3 DNA, CDR3 protein. The D gene is left open where the match is weak. Some rows mark clone size as missing; the rest say once, few, many or name a class of expanded clone.

size: NA; V: TRBV5-1; J: TRBJ2-1; D: TRBD1; DNA: TGCGCCAGCAGACAGGACAGGGCGGCCTACAATGAGCAGTTCTTC; CDR3: CASRQDRAAYNEQFF
size: NA; V: TRBV5-1; J: TRBJ1-4; D: NA; DNA: TGCGCCAGCAGCTCCCAGGGGAACTTATTAGGTGAAAAACTGTTTTTT; CDR3: CASSSQGNLLGEKLFF
size: NA; V: TRBV6-5; J: TRBJ1-2; D: NA; DNA: TGTGCCACCACAGGGTTTACTAACTATGGCTACACCTTC; CDR3: CATTGFTNYGYTF
size: NA; V: TRBV29-1; J: TRBJ2-3; D: TRBD2; DNA: TGCAGCGTGGTGTCCCAGCGGGAGGGCCTGGATACGCAGTATTTT; CDR3: CSVVSQREGLDTQYF
size: NA; V: TRBV30; J: TRBJ1-4; D: NA; DNA: TGTGCCTGGAGTGGGGGCCCTAATGAAAAACTGTTTTTT; CDR3: CAWSGGPNEKLFF
size: NA; V: TRBV7-8; J: TRBJ2-1; D: TRBD2; DNA: TGTGCCAGCACCATTGGGGCTAGCGGGTACAATGAGCAGTTCTTC; CDR3: CASTIGASGYNEQFF
size: NA; V: TRBV28; J: TRBJ1-4; D: NA; DNA: TGTGCCAGCAGTTCCGCCCTAGGTGGGGAAAAACTGTTTTTT; CDR3: CASSSALGGEKLFF
size: NA; V: TRBV5-1; J: TRBJ1-4; D: NA; DNA: TGCGCCAGCAGCTTGGGATACGAGAATGAAAAACTGTTTTTT; CDR3: CASSLGYENEKLFF
size: NA; V: TRBV9; J: TRBJ1-5; D: TRBD1; DNA: TGTGCCAGCAGCGAAGGGGGCGATGATCAGCCCCAGCATTTT; CDR3: CASSEGGDDQPQHF
size: NA; V: TRBV27; J: TRBJ1-1; D: NA; DNA: TGTGCCAGCAGTTTATCTGGAGAGATGAACACTGAAGCTTTCTTT; CDR3: CASSLSGEMNTEAFF
size: NA; V: TRBV3-1/TRBV3-2; J: TRBJ1-2; D: NA; DNA: TGTGCCAGCAGCCAATACCAGGGCGATGGCTACACCTTC; CDR3: CASSQYQGDGYTF
size: NA; V: TRBV6-5; J: TRBJ1-6; D: NA; DNA: TGTGCCAGCAGTTACTCGATGGACTCCCGAATTTCACCCCTCCACTTT; CDR3: CASSYSMDSRISPLHF
size: NA; V: TRBV19; J: TRBJ2-1; D: NA; DNA: TGTGCCAGTAGCACTTGGGGGAGGAGCTCCTACAATGAGCAGTTCTTC; CDR3: CASSTWGRSSYNEQFF
size: NA; V: TRBV2; J: TRBJ1-1; D: TRBD1; DNA: TGTGCCAGCAGGGGACAGCCTAACACTGAAGCTTTCTTT; CDR3: CASRGQPNTEAFF
size: NA; V: TRBV28; J: TRBJ2-5; D: NA; DNA: TGTGCCAGCAGTTTATTTCGGACAGATTCCGAAGAGACCCAGTACTTC; CDR3: CASSLFRTDSEETQYF
size: NA; V: TRBV10-1; J: TRBJ1-1; D: NA; DNA: TGCGCCAGCAGGGAAACAGGGAACACTGAAGCTTTCTTT; CDR3: CASRETGNTEAFF
size: NA; V: TRBV24-1; J: TRBJ2-3; D: NA; DNA: TGTGCCACCAGTGATTTGCGGGGACTCACAGATACGCAGTATTTT; CDR3: CATSDLRGLTDTQYF
size: few; V: TRBV10-2; J: TRBJ1-3; D: NA; DNA: TGCGCCACCGGGTCCGGGGCTGGAAACACCATATATTTT; CDR3: CATGSGAGNTIYF
size: NA; V: TRBV30; J: TRBJ2-1; D: TRBD2; DNA: TGTGCCTGGAGTGTCGGGACTAGCGGTCGAGATGAGCAGTTCTTC; CDR3: CAWSVGTSGRDEQFF
size: few; V: TRBV7-9; J: TRBJ2-7; D: TRBD1; DNA: TGTGCCAGCAGCTCGGGACAGGGGGCATACGAGCAGTACTTC; CDR3: CASSSGQGAYEQYF
size: once; V: TRBV6-6; J: TRBJ2-1; D: TRBD2; DNA: TGTGCCAGCAGGACGGGACTAGCGAGCTCCTACAATGAGCAGTTCTTC; CDR3: CASRTGLASSYNEQFF
size: NA; V: TRBV7-2; J: TRBJ1-3; D: NA; DNA: TGTGCCAGCAGCCTTGCTGGGACAAGCATATATTTT; CDR3: CASSLAGTSIYF